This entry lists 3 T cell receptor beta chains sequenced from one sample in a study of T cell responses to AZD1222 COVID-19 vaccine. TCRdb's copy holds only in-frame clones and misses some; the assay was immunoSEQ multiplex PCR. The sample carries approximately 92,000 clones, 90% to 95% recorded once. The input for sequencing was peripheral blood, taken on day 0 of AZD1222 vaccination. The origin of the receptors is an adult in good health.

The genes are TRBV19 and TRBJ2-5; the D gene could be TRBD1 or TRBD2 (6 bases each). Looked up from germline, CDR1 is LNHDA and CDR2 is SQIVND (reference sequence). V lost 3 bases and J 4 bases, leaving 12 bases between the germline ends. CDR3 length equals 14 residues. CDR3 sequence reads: CASSISGGRETQYF. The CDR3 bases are TGTGCCAGTAGTATTAGTGGGGGGCGAGAGACCCAGTACTTC.

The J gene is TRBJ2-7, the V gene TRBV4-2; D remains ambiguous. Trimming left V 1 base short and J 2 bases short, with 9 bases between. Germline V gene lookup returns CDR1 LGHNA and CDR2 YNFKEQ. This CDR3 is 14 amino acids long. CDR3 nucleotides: TGTGCCAGCAGCCAAGGGACCGACACCTACGAGCAGTACTTC. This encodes CASSQGTDTYEQYF.

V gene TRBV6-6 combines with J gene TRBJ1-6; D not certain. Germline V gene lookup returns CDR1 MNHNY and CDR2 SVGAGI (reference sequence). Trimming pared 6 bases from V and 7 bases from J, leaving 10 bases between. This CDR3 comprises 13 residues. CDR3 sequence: CASSFIRNSPLHF. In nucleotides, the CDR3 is TGTGCCAGCAGCTTCATCCGCAATTCACCCCTCCACTTT.